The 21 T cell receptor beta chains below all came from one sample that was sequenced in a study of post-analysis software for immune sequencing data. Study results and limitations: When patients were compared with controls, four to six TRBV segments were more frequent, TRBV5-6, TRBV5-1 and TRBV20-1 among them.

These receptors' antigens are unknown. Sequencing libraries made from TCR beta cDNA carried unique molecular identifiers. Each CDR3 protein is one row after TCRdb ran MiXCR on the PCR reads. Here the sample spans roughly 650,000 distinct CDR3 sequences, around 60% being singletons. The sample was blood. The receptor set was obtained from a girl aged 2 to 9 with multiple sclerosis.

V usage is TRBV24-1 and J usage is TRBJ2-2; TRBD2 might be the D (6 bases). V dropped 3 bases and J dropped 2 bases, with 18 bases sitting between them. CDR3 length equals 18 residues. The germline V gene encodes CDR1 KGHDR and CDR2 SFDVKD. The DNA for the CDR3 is TGTGCCACCAGTGATCGCGCCGGGACTCATCTAAACACCGGGGAGCTGTTTTTT. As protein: CATSDRAGTHLNTGELFF.

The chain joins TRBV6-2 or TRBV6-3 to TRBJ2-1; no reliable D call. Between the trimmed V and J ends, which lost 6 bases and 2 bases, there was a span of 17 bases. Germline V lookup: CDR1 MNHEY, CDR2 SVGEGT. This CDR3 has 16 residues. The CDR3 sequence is CASRSRSMTTYNEQFF. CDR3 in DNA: TGTGCCAGCAGATCTCGGTCGATGACCACCTACAATGAGCAGTTCTTC.

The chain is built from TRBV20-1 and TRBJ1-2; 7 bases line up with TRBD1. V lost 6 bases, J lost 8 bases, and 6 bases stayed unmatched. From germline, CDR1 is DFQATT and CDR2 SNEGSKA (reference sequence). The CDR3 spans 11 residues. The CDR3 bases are TGCAGTGCCAACGACAGGGCCGGCTACACCTTC. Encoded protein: CSANDRAGYTF.

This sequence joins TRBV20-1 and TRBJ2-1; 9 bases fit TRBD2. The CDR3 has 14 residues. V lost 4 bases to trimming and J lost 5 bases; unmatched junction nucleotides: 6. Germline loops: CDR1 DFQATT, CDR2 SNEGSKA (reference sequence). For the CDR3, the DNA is TGCAGTGCTACTCGGGCGGGAGGGGACAATGAGCAGTTCTTC. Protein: CSATRAGGDNEQFF.

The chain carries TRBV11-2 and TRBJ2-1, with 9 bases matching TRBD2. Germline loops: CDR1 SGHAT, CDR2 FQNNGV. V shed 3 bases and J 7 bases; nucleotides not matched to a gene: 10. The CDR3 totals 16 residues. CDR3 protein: CASSLPAGGIRNEQFF. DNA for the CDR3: TGTGCCAGCAGCTTGCCAGCGGGGGGCATCCGTAATGAGCAGTTCTTC.

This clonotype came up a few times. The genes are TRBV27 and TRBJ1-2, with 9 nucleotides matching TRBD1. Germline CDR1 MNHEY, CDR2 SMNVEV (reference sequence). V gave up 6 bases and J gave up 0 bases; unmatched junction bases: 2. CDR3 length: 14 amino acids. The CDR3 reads CASRTGGANYGYTF. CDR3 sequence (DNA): TGTGCCAGCAGGACAGGGGGAGCTAACTATGGCTACACCTTC.

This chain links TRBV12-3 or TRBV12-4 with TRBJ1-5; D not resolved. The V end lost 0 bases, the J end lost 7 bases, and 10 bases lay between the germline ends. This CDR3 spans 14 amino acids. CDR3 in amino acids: CASSLAARTQPQHF. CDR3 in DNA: TGTGCCAGCAGTTTAGCGGCCCGCACCCAGCCCCAGCATTTT.

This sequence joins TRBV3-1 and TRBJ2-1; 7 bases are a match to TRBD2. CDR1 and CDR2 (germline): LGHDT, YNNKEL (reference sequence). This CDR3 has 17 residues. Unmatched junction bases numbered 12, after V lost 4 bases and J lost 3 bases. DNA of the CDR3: TGTGCCAGCAGCCCCTCCCGAGGGACTACCTTCTACAATGAGCAGTTCTTC. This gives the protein CASSPSRGTTFYNEQFF.

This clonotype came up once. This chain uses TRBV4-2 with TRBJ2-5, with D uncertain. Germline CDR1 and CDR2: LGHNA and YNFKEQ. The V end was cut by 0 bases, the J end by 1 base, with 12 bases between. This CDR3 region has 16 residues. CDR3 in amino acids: CASSQDRIQIQETQYF. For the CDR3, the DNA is TGTGCCAGCAGCCAAGATCGGATCCAGATCCAAGAGACCCAGTACTTC.

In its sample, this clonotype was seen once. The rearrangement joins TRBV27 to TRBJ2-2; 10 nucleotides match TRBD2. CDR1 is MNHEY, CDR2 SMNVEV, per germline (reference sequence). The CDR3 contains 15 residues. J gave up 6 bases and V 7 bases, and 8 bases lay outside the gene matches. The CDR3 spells CASTITGTSAGELFF. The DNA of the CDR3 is TGTGCCAGCACCATCACCGGGACTAGCGCCGGGGAGCTGTTTTTT.

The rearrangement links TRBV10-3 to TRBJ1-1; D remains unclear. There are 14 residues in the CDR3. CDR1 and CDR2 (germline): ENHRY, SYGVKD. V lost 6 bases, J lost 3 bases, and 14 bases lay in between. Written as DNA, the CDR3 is TGTGCCATCAGCCGGGGAACTGGGGACACTGAAGCTTTCTTT. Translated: CAISRGTGDTEAFF.

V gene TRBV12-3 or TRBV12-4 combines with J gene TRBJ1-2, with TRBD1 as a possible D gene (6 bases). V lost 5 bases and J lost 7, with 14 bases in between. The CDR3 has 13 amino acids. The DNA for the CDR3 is TGTGCCAGCAGTCCACAGGGTCGTCGTGGCTACACCTTC. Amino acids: CASSPQGRRGYTF.

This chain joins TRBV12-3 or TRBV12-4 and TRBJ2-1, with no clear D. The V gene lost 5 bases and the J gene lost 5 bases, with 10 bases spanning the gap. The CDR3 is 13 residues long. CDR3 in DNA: TGTGCCAGCAGTCCCGGACGCCACAATGAGCAGTTCTTC. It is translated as CASSPGRHNEQFF.

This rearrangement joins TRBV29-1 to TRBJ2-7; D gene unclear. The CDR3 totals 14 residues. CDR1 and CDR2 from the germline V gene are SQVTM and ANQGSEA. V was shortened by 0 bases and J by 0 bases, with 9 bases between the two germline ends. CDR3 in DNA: TGCAGCGTTGAAGAGCGCGGCAACTCCTACGAGCAGTACTTC. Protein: CSVEERGNSYEQYF.

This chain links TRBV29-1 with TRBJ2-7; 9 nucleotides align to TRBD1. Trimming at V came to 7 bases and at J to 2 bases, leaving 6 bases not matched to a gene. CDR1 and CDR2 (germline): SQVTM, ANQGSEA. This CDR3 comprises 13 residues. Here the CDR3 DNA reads TGCAGCGCTAAGACAGGGGGTACCTACGAGCAGTACTTC. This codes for CSAKTGGTYEQYF.

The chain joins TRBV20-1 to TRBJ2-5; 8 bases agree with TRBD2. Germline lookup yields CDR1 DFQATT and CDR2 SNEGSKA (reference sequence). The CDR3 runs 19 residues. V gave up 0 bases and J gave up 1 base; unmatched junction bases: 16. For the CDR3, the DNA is TGCAGTGCTAGAGATCGGGGGGGGAGGATTAGCGGACCCCAAGAGACCCAGTACTTC. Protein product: CSARDRGGRISGPQETQYF.

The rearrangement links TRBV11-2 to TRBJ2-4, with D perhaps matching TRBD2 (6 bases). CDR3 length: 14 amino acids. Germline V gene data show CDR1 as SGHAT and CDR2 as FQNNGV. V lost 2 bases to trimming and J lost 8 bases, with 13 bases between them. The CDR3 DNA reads TGTGCCAGCAGCTTATATTGGGAGGAGGACATTCAGTACTTC. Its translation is CASSLYWEEDIQYF.

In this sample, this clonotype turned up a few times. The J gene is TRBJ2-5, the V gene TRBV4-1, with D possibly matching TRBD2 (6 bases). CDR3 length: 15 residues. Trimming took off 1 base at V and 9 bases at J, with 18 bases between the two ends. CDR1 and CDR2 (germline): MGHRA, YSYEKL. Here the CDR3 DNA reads TGCGCCAGCAGCCAAGTACTAGCTAGGGGTGTCGCCCAGTACTTC. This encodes CASSQVLARGVAQYF.

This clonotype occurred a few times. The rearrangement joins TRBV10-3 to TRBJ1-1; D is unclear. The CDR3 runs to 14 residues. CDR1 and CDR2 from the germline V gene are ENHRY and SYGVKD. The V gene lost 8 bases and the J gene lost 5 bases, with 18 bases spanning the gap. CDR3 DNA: TGTGCCATCGGAAGGACCGTGGGGAGGACTGAAGCTTTCTTT. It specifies CAIGRTVGRTEAFF.

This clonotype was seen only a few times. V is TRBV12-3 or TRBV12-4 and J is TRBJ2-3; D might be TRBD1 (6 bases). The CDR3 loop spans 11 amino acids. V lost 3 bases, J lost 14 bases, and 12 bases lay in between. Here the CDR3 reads CASSLGAGRYF. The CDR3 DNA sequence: TGTGCCAGCAGTTTGGGGGCTGGTCGGTATTTT.

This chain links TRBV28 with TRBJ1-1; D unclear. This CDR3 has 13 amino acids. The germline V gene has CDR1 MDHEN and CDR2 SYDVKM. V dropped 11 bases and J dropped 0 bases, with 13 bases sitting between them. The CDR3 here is CAVRGPVNTEAFF. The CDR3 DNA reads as TGTGCCGTACGGGGTCCGGTGAACACTGAAGCTTTCTTT.